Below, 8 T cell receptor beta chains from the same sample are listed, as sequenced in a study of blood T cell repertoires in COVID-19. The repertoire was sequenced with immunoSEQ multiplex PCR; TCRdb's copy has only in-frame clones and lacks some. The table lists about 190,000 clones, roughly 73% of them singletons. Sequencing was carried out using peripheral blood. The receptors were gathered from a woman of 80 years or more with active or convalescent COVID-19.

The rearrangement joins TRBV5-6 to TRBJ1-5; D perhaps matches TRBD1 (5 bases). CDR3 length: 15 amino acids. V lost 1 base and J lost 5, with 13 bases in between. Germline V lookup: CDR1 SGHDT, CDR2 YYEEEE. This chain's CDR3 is CASSLRYRPDQPQHF. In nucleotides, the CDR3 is TGTGCCAGCAGCTTGCGGTACAGGCCGGATCAGCCCCAGCATTTT.

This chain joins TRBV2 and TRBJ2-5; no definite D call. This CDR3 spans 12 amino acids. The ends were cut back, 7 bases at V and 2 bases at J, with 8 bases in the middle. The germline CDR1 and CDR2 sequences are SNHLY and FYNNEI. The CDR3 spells CASNWQQETQYF. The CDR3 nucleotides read TGTGCCAGCAATTGGCAGCAAGAGACCCAGTACTTC.

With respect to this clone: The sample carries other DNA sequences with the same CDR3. In DNA, the CDR3 is TGTGCCAGCAGTCTGGACAGGTACTCTGGGGCCAACGTCCTGACTTTC. This translates into CASSLDRYSGANVLTF. This chain joins TRBV28 and TRBJ2-6; TRBD1 agrees at 7 bases. The trim removed 5 bases at V and 0 bases at J, leaving 4 bases unmatched. The CDR3 has 16 amino acids. Germline-derived CDR1 and CDR2 are MDHEN and SYDVKM.

The CDR3 region is CASSTRQGGFF. DNA of the CDR3: TGTGCCAGTAGTACTCGACAGGGTGGTTTCTTT. This chain joins TRBV19 and TRBJ1-1; 7 bases map to TRBD1. The V and J ends lost 4 bases and 13 bases, in that order; junction bases with no gene match: 6. The CDR3 loop spans 11 amino acids. The germline V gene encodes CDR1 LNHDA and CDR2 SQIVND (reference sequence).

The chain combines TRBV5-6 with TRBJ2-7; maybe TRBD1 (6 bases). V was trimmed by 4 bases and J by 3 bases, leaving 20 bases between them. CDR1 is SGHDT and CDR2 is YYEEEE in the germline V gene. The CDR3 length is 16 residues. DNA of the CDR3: TGTGCCAGCAGCCCCGACAGGTCCTTCGTCTACTACGAGCAGTACTTC. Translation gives CASSPDRSFVYYEQYF.

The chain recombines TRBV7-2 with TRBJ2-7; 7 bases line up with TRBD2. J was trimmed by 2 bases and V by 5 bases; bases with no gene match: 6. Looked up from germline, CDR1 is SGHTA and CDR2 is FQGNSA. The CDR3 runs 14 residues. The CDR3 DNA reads TGTGCCAGCAGCCCTTTTGCGGGAGCCTACGAGCAGTACTTC. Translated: CASSPFAGAYEQYF.

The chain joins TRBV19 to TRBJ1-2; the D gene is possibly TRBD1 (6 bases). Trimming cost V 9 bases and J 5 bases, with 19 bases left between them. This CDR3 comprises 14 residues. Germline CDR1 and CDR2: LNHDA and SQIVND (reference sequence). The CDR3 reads CARQGAGARYGYTF. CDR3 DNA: TGTGCCAGACAAGGGGCGGGGGCGCGATATGGCTACACCTTC.

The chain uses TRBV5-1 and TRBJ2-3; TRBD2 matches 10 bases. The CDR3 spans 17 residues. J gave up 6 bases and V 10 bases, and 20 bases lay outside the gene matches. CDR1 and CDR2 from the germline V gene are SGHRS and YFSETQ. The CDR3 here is CARSAGERGGLGDTQYF. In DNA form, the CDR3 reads TGCGCCCGCTCGGCGGGGGAGCGGGGGGGCTTGGGTGATACGCAGTATTTT.